This TCR beta chain emerged from a study of T cells after yellow fever vaccination. General observations from the study: Post-booster repertoires again held most primary-vaccination clones (about 95% CD4, roughly 88% CD8). A secondary response was less intense yet reached its peak sooner, at day 5 versus 15. FACS-sorted repertoires might harbor abundant contaminating clonotypes from the bulk population.

It was through 5'RACE template switching that TCR cDNA was made, with a universal primer site and UMIs added. Using its own MiXCR run on the 5' RACE reads, TCRdb lists one record per CDR3 protein. The sample lists approximately 96,000 distinct CDR3 sequences; around 9.8% were seen once. The sample holds one count of this clonotype. After removal of 3 bases from V and 0 bases from J, the junction contained 2 bases not matched to a gene. Germline lookup yields CDR1 LNHDA and CDR2 SQIVND (reference sequence). The CDR3 runs to 15 residues. J is TRBJ1-5 and V is TRBV19, with TRBD1 matching over 7 bases. The sequence came from a man aged 18 to 30 who received the YFV17D yellow fever vaccine. The input for sequencing was CD8+ T cells not binding an NS4B(214-222) dextramer, sorted from PBMCs, taken roughly 15 days after the first yellow fever vaccination. CDR3 coding DNA: TGTGCCAGTAGTATGGCAGGGGGTAGCAATCAGCCCCAGCATTTT. Its translation: CASSMAGGSNQPQHF.